These 7 T cell receptor beta chains came from one sample sequenced in a study of T-cell memory formation after mild COVID-19. A single record per CDR3 protein comes from TCRdb applying MiXCR to the 5' RACE reads. This table holds roughly 120,000 distinct CDR3 sequences, 16% found once. Sequencing was carried out using PBMCs or a T cell subset sorted from them (not recorded which). The receptor source for this set is an adult woman who had mild COVID-19 (a few samples of this study predate the infection). Cell type and time point are not known.

This rearrangement joins TRBV7-9 to TRBJ2-1; D possibly corresponds to TRBD2 (8 bases). Per germline, CDR1 SEHNR and CDR2 FQNEAQ (reference sequence). Trimming removed 2 bases at V and 2 bases at J, with 22 bases between. This CDR3 has 19 amino acids. The CDR3 is CASSLWDSQIAGPYNEQFF. The CDR3, as DNA: TGTGCCAGCAGCTTATGGGACAGCCAAATAGCGGGACCCTACAATGAGCAGTTCTTC.

The chain joins TRBV7-9 to TRBJ2-3, with D uncertain. Germline CDR1 is SEHNR and CDR2 is FQNEAQ (reference sequence). V lost 5 bases and J 7 bases, leaving 7 bases between the germline ends. This CDR3 is 11 amino acids long. CDR3 sequence (DNA): TGTGCCAGCAGCGCCACCCATACGCAGTATTTT. Protein product: CASSATHTQYF.

The gene calls are TRBV27 and TRBJ2-1; 10 positions agree with TRBD2. V shed 5 bases, J shed 5 bases, and the junction held 6 bases outside the gene matches. Germline V lookup: CDR1 MNHEY, CDR2 SMNVEV (reference sequence). The CDR3 totals 15 residues. Here the CDR3 reads CASSPPLAGHNEQFF. The CDR3 region has the DNA TGTGCCAGCAGTCCGCCACTAGCGGGACACAATGAGCAGTTCTTC.

This clonotype was detected ten times or more. The genes are TRBV19 and TRBJ2-3; 9 bases align to TRBD2. The trim removed 8 bases at V and 0 bases at J, leaving 9 bases unmatched. CDR3 length: 16 amino acids. CDR1 is LNHDA and CDR2 is SQIVND in the germline V gene (reference sequence). The CDR3 nucleotides read TGTGCCAGTTCTCTTAGCGGGAGAGTCAGCACAGATACGCAGTATTTT. Amino acid sequence: CASSLSGRVSTDTQYF.

This clonotype was found a few times. The chain joins TRBV2 to TRBJ2-7; D is undetermined. Trimming took 7 bases from V and 1 from J, leaving 8 bases between them. The CDR3 sequence is 12 residues long. Germline V gene data show CDR1 as SNHLY and CDR2 as FYNNEI. The chain's CDR3 is CASKPESYEQYF. For the CDR3, the DNA is TGTGCCAGCAAACCCGAATCCTACGAGCAGTACTTC.

The CDR3 bases are TGTGCCAGTAGTATGCGAGCCACCTCCTACAATGAGCAGTTCTTC. The encoded protein is CASSMRATSYNEQFF. V and J are TRBV19 and TRBJ2-1; D uncertain. The CDR3 extends over 15 amino acids. The germline V and J ends were trimmed by 3 bases and 0 bases, with 9 bases remaining between them. Germline CDR1 and CDR2: LNHDA and SQIVND (reference sequence).

This clonotype was observed a few times. The chain recombines TRBV29-1 with TRBJ2-7; D may correspond to TRBD1 or TRBD2 (6 bases each). The V end lost 5 bases, the J end lost 6 bases, and 11 bases lay between the germline ends. Germline CDR1 SQVTM, CDR2 ANQGSEA. The CDR3 runs 11 residues. CDR3 region: CSVLRGGEQYF. Here the CDR3 DNA reads TGCAGCGTTCTCAGGGGAGGCGAGCAGTACTTC.